The 16 T cell receptor beta chains below all came from one sample that was sequenced in a study of Graves' ophthalmopathy and Graves' hyperthyroidism. The authors amplified TCR beta CDR3 regions from RNA transcripts. Scientists carried out first-round RT-PCR using HTBI primers and then a second-round multiplex PCR. From the multiplex PCR reads, TCRdb called clonotypes with MiXCR, one entry per CDR3 protein. The sample yields 500,000 to 800,000 distinct CDR3 sequences, roughly two fifths seen once. The sample taken for sequencing was peripheral blood. These receptor sequences come from an adult man with Graves' ophthalmopathy.

In the case of this clonotype: A read error may be the cause here, since a much bigger clone is one base away. This chain connects TRBV2 to TRBJ1-2, with D possibly TRBD1 on 6 matching bases. The CDR3 consists of 15 residues. Germline assignment: CDR1 SNHLY and CDR2 FYNNEI. The CDR3 DNA reads as TGTGCCAGCAGCTTAGCCCGGGACACAAACTATGACTACACCTTC. Protein sequence: CASSLARDTNYDYTF.

The chain has TRBV19 and TRBJ1-2; D is ambiguous. Trimming stripped 6 bases from V and 2 bases from J, with 10 bases between. CDR1 and CDR2 (germline): LNHDA, SQIVND (reference sequence). The CDR3 sequence is 13 residues long. The CDR3 spells CASRMEKNYGYTF. CDR3 coding DNA: TGTGCCAGTAGGATGGAAAAAAACTATGGCTACACCTTC.

The chain carries TRBV19 and TRBJ1-5; 7 positions match TRBD1. The CDR3 extends over 16 amino acids. The germline CDR1 and CDR2 sequences are LNHDA and SQIVND (reference sequence). Losses at the gene ends were 3 bases for V and 6 bases for J; bases not matched to a gene: 11. CDR3 residues: CASSIPRTGRGQPQHF. CDR3 nucleotides: TGTGCCAGTAGTATTCCCCGGACAGGAAGGGGTCAGCCCCAGCATTTT.

This clonotype was observed a few times. The chain uses TRBV9 and TRBJ2-5, with D maybe TRBD2 (5 bases). With 4 bases removed from V and 3 bases from J, the gap between germline ends came to 10 bases. CDR1 SGDLS and CDR2 YYNGEE come from the germline V gene. The CDR3 is made up of 13 amino acids. CDR3 in amino acids: CASSPGIKETQYF. In DNA, the CDR3 is TGTGCCAGCAGCCCCGGGATCAAAGAGACCCAGTACTTC.

The V and J genes are TRBV10-3 and TRBJ1-5, with a possible D match to TRBD1 (6 bases). Germline lookup yields CDR1 ENHRY and CDR2 SYGVKD. The germline V and J ends were trimmed by 5 bases and 6 bases, with 14 bases remaining between them. The CDR3 extends over 14 amino acids. CDR3 in amino acids: CAISTGQKGQPQHF. The CDR3 nucleotides read TGTGCCATCAGTACCGGACAGAAAGGTCAGCCCCAGCATTTT.

Notes on this clonotype: This is likely a read error, given that the CDR3 carries no conserved phenylalanine or tryptophan at its end. The DNA is omitted, as the CDR3 cannot be located on it reliably, and the CDR3 follows TCRdb's listing. The chain recombines TRBV12-3 or TRBV12-4 with TRBJ1-1. The CDR3 is 8 residues long, counting both termini. CDR3 amino acids: CASSPHRG.

This chain links TRBV5-5 with TRBJ2-2; D might be TRBD2 (6 bases). The germline V gene has CDR1 SGHKS and CDR2 YYEKEE (reference sequence). Trimming shortened V by 4 bases and J by 4 bases, and 14 bases separated the two germline ends. The CDR3 is made up of 15 amino acids. The CDR3 protein is CASSGGAPGTGELFF. The CDR3 DNA is TGTGCCAGCAGCGGAGGGGCGCCTGGCACCGGGGAGCTGTTTTTT.

On this clonotype itself: Compared with germline, one end of the junction differs, possibly owing to a read error. This sequence joins TRBV5-1 and TRBJ1-1; 7 bases fit TRBD1. The CDR3 loop spans 15 amino acids. CDR1 and CDR2 from the germline V gene are SGHRS and YFSETQ. CDR3 coding DNA: TGCGCCAGCAGCCCGCGACAGGGCATGGACACTGATGCTTTCTTT. It is translated as CASSPRQGMDTDAFF.

This clonotype was detected only a few times. The chain links TRBV12-5 to TRBJ1-2, with D uncertain. The germline V gene encodes CDR1 LGHNT and CDR2 FRNRAP. Trimming removed 4 bases from V and 7 bases from J, with 10 bases in between. CDR3 length: 12 residues. In nucleotides, the CDR3 is TGTGCTAGTGGTTCCCCCTTCTCTGGCTACACCTTC. Residues: CASGSPFSGYTF.

This clonotype appeared a few times. The chain employs TRBV20-1 and TRBJ2-2, with 7 bases that match TRBD1. Per the germline V gene, CDR1 is DFQATT and CDR2 is SNEGSKA (reference sequence). The CDR3 is made up of 14 amino acids. J was trimmed by 3 bases and V by 4 bases; bases with no gene match: 5. In DNA, the CDR3 is TGCAGTGCTAATGAGGGGGCACACACCGGGGAGCTGTTTTTT. This encodes CSANEGAHTGELFF.

This rearrangement joins TRBV7-9 to TRBJ1-5, with D possibly matching TRBD1 (5 bases). The CDR3 covers 14 residues. V was trimmed by 4 bases and J by 3 bases, leaving 10 bases between them. CDR1 is SEHNR, CDR2 FQNEAQ, per germline (reference sequence). CDR3 amino acids: CASSWGGFNQPQHF. The CDR3 DNA is TGTGCCAGCAGCTGGGGGGGTTTCAATCAGCCCCAGCATTTT.

This clonotype occurred many times. The genes are TRBV19 and TRBJ1-1, with D possibly being TRBD1 (6 bases). V lost 8 bases and J 4 bases, leaving 11 bases between the germline ends. This CDR3 has 12 residues. Germline V gives CDR1 LNHDA, CDR2 SQIVND (reference sequence). The CDR3 bases are TGTGCCAGTGTCAGGGGAGGCACTGAAGCTTTCTTT. It is translated as CASVRGGTEAFF.

This clonotype has a single count. The genes are TRBV7-6 and TRBJ2-5; 7 positions agree with TRBD2. V lost 3 bases and J lost 4; bases outside the gene matches: 8. The CDR3 has 15 residues. Germline lookup yields CDR1 SGHVS and CDR2 FNYEAQ. The CDR3 here is CASSFPSGEGETQYF. In nucleotides, the CDR3 is TGTGCCAGCAGCTTTCCAAGCGGGGAAGGAGAGACCCAGTACTTC.

This clonotype was recorded at least ten times. The J gene is TRBJ1-6, the V gene TRBV20-1; D gene unclear. From germline, CDR1 is DFQATT and CDR2 SNEGSKA (reference sequence). The CDR3 covers 13 residues. V was clipped by 0 bases and J by 7 bases, with 7 bases between them. The CDR3 sequence is CSARDSSNSPLHF. For the CDR3, the DNA is TGCAGTGCTAGAGATAGTTCAAATTCACCCCTCCACTTT.

This sequence joins TRBV5-1 and TRBJ2-7; TRBD1 agrees at 11 bases. The CDR3 sequence is 14 residues long. V lost 5 bases, J lost 7 bases, and 8 bases stayed unmatched. Germline lookup yields CDR1 SGHRS and CDR2 YFSETQ. The CDR3 is CASRTGQGAREQYF. CDR3 coding DNA: TGCGCCAGCAGGACCGGACAGGGGGCGCGAGAGCAGTACTTC.

This clonotype was found once. A junction end diverges from the germline sequence, so it may reflect a read error. The chain uses TRBV10-3 and TRBJ2-7, with TRBD2 matching over 8 bases. This CDR3 contains 15 residues. CDR1 and CDR2 from the germline V gene are ENHRY and SYGVKD. The CDR3 loop is CASSYGLAGSYEQYF. The CDR3 DNA follows: TGTGCCAGCAGTTACGGCCTAGCGGGCTCCTACGAGCAGTACTTC.